The 23 T cell receptor beta chains in this list originate from one sample, sequenced in a study of shared clonotypes between healthy human individuals. The naive CD8 population came from CD45RO-negative cells selected for CCR7, without terminally differentiated effector memory CD45RA+ cells. Sequencing was performed with immunoSEQ multiplex PCR; in TCRdb, only in-frame clones are kept and a portion is missing. The profile covers about 580,000 clones, with roughly 98% appearing a single time and approximately 0.33% taken by the ten largest. Source material: naive CD8+ T cells sorted from blood. These receptor sequences come from a man aged 25 to 45 in good health.

The chain couples TRBV5-6 to TRBJ2-2; D is uncertain. Germline V gene sequence: CDR1 SGHDT, CDR2 YYEEEE. The CDR3 is 10 amino acids. The germline V and J ends were trimmed by 8 bases and 3 bases, with 2 bases remaining between them. CDR3 sequence (DNA): TGTGCCAGTCACACCGGGGAGCTGTTTTTT. This codes for CASHTGELFF.

The chain couples TRBV10-2 to TRBJ1-2; D unclear. This CDR3 is built from 13 residues. V lost 5 bases to trimming and J lost 4 bases, with 11 bases between them. Germline assignment: CDR1 WSHSY and CDR2 SAAADI. CDR3 sequence reads: CASSFPKTYGYTF. CDR3 coding DNA: TGCGCCAGCAGTTTCCCAAAGACCTATGGCTACACCTTC.

The CDR3 DNA reads as TGTGCCAGCAGCTGGTCCGTGCAAGAGACCCAGTACTTC. Its translation: CASSWSVQETQYF. The chain combines TRBV5-6 with TRBJ2-5; no reliable D call. This CDR3 comprises 13 residues. V was shortened by 3 bases and J by 2 bases, with 8 bases between the two germline ends. CDR1 is SGHDT and CDR2 is YYEEEE in the germline V gene.

V gene TRBV29-1 combines with J gene TRBJ1-3, with D unresolved. The CDR3 has 14 amino acids. V was trimmed by 4 bases and J by 0 bases, leaving 10 bases between them. CDR1 and CDR2 from the germline V gene are SQVTM and ANQGSEA. CDR3 loop: CSVVSEYSGNTIYF. CDR3 bases: TGCAGCGTTGTCTCTGAATACTCTGGAAACACCATATATTTT.

The chain uses TRBV4-1 and TRBJ2-7; possibly TRBD1 for D (6 bases). V lost 3 bases to trimming and J lost 0 bases, with 15 bases between them. This CDR3 contains 16 residues. Germline CDR1 MGHRA, CDR2 YSYEKL. In DNA form, the CDR3 reads TGCGCCAGCAGCCACCCTCGGACAGAAAGCTCCTACGAGCAGTACTTC. Amino acids: CASSHPRTESSYEQYF.

This clone was recorded only once. This specimen includes other DNA sequences encoding the same CDR3. The J gene is TRBJ2-7, the V gene TRBV7-9; the D is unclear. CDR1 is SEHNR and CDR2 is FQNEAQ in the germline V gene (reference sequence). V was trimmed by 0 bases and J by 1 base, leaving 10 bases between them. The length of the CDR3 is 15 residues. The CDR3 spells CASSLALAASYEQYF. In DNA, the CDR3 is TGTGCCAGCAGCTTAGCGCTGGCAGCTTCCTACGAGCAGTACTTC. Looking up the rest from reference TRBV7-9 and TRBJ2-7 gives the full variable domain: DTGVSQNPRHKITKRGQNVTFRCDPISEHNRLYWYRQTLGQGPEFLTYFQNEAQLEKSRLLSDRFSAERPKGSFSTLEIQRTEQGDSAMYLCASSLALAASYEQYFGPGTRLTVT.

V is TRBV5-4 and J is TRBJ2-5; maybe TRBD2 (5 bases). The CDR3 has 15 residues. Trimming shortened V by 0 bases and J by 5 bases, and 14 bases separated the two germline ends. Germline V gene data show CDR1 as SGHNT and CDR2 as YYREEE (reference sequence). CDR3 loop: CASSLGAVREETQYF. DNA for the CDR3: TGTGCCAGCAGCTTGGGAGCGGTGCGCGAGGAGACCCAGTACTTC.

The rearrangement uses TRBV11-2 and TRBJ2-5, with 8 bases matching TRBD1. Germline-derived CDR1 and CDR2 are SGHAT and FQNNGV. Trimming removed 6 bases from V and 5 bases from J; junction bases left unmatched: 14. This CDR3 contains 16 residues. The CDR3 nucleotides read TGTGCCAGCAGAAGGGATCTTCAGGGGGCGAGGGAGACCCAGTACTTC. This gives the protein CASRRDLQGARETQYF.

The chain recombines TRBV11-2 with TRBJ2-5, with D unclear. V dropped 5 bases and J dropped 1 base, with 11 bases sitting between them. The CDR3 loop spans 14 amino acids. Germline V lookup: CDR1 SGHAT, CDR2 FQNNGV. In DNA form, the CDR3 reads TGTGCCAGCAGCCTAAGGGCGTTCCAAGAGACCCAGTACTTC. Protein product: CASSLRAFQETQYF. Full variable domain (missing parts from reference TRBV11-2 and TRBJ2-5): EAGVAQSPRYKIIEKRQSVAFWCNPISGHATLYWYQQILGQGPKLLIQFQNNGVVDDSQLPKDRFSAERLKGVDSTLKIQPAKLEDSAVYLCASSLRAFQETQYFGPGTRLLVL.

This chain connects TRBV30 to TRBJ2-7, with D possibly matching TRBD1 (6 bases). Germline V gene sequence: CDR1 GTSNPN, CDR2 SVGIG (reference sequence). V was pared by 4 bases and J by 5 bases, with 12 bases between. The CDR3 has 12 amino acids. CDR3: CAWNYRVDEQYF. In DNA, the CDR3 is TGTGCCTGGAATTACAGGGTCGACGAGCAGTACTTC.

The chain carries TRBV2 and TRBJ2-2; D uncertain. Trimming removed 6 bases from V and 0 bases from J, with 2 bases in between. The V gene's germline CDR1 is SNHLY and CDR2 FYNNEI. The CDR3 has 12 residues. For the CDR3, the DNA is TGTGCCAGCAGGACGAACACCGGGGAGCTGTTTTTT. This gives the protein CASRTNTGELFF.

The chain has TRBV7-8 and TRBJ2-1, with D hard to call. V was pared by 4 bases and J by 6 bases, with 7 bases between. Germline V gene data show CDR1 as SGHVS and CDR2 as FQNEAQ. CDR3 length: 12 residues. CDR3 in amino acids: CASSSRINEQFF. The CDR3 DNA reads TGTGCCAGCAGCTCCCGAATCAATGAGCAGTTCTTC.

The chain carries TRBV18 and TRBJ2-7; tentatively, D is TRBD1 (6 bases). The germline V gene encodes CDR1 KGHSH and CDR2 LQKENI. The CDR3 loop spans 16 amino acids. Trimming removed 1 base from V and 6 bases from J, with 19 bases in between. The CDR3 reads CASSPQEMYRVGEQYF. CDR3 nucleotides: TGTGCCAGCTCACCACAGGAGATGTACAGGGTGGGCGAGCAGTACTTC.

V is TRBV27 and J is TRBJ2-7, with unresolved D. Germline V gene sequence: CDR1 MNHEY, CDR2 SMNVEV (reference sequence). V lost 3 bases and J 3 bases, leaving 6 bases between the germline ends. The CDR3 is 12 residues long. The CDR3 DNA reads TGTGCCAGCAGTTTCTTGGGCTACGAGCAGTACTTC. Translating it yields CASSFLGYEQYF.

V is TRBV7-9 and J is TRBJ2-2; D uncertain. The CDR3 is made up of 14 amino acids. Germline loops: CDR1 SEHNR, CDR2 FQNEAQ (reference sequence). Trimming took 5 bases from V and 4 from J, leaving 11 bases between them. CDR3 sequence: CASSPPTGTGELFF. The CDR3 nucleotides read TGTGCCAGCAGCCCCCCGACGGGCACCGGGGAGCTGTTTTTT. Combining the CDR3 with reference TRBV7-9 and TRBJ2-2 gives the whole variable domain DTGVSQNPRHKITKRGQNVTFRCDPISEHNRLYWYRQTLGQGPEFLTYFQNEAQLEKSRLLSDRFSAERPKGSFSTLEIQRTEQGDSAMYLCASSPPTGTGELFFGEGSRLTVL.

The gene calls are TRBV6-1 and TRBJ1-1; D is undetermined. The CDR3 extends over 16 amino acids. V gave up 4 bases and J gave up 0 bases, with 15 bases separating them. Germline assignment: CDR1 MNHNS and CDR2 SASEGT. The CDR3 DNA follows: TGTGCCAGCAGTGCTTACCTGGGATTCATGAACACTGAAGCTTTCTTT. Translation: CASSAYLGFMNTEAFF.

This clone was seen just once. The genes are TRBV7-9 and TRBJ2-7; tentative D call: TRBD1 (6 bases). Trimming cost V 2 bases and J 2 bases, with 10 bases left between them. Germline V gives CDR1 SEHNR, CDR2 FQNEAQ (reference sequence). This CDR3 has 14 amino acids. CDR3 region: CASSLPGQPYEQYF. CDR3 DNA: TGTGCCAGCAGCTTACCCGGACAGCCCTACGAGCAGTACTTC.

The V gene is TRBV7-6, the J gene TRBJ2-1; 8 bases fit TRBD2. V lost 5 bases and J lost 6; bases outside the gene matches: 12. This CDR3 has 16 residues. Germline V lookup: CDR1 SGHVS, CDR2 FNYEAQ. CDR3 in DNA: TGTGCCAGCAGCCGAACCGGGACTAGTAATGGCAATGAGCAGTTCTTC. Its protein product is CASSRTGTSNGNEQFF.

The V call is TRBV7-3, the J call TRBJ2-7; D may be TRBD1 or TRBD2 (5 bases each). Germline V gives CDR1 SGHTA, CDR2 FQGTGA. The CDR3 length is 14 residues. Trimming stripped 3 bases from V and 3 bases from J, with 12 bases between. CDR3 protein: CASSFPSGLYEQYF. CDR3 nucleotides: TGTGCCAGCAGCTTTCCGTCGGGGCTCTACGAGCAGTACTTC.

The J gene is TRBJ2-7, the V gene TRBV29-1; 8 bases agree with TRBD1. Per the germline V gene, CDR1 is SQVTM and CDR2 is ANQGSEA. After removal of 4 bases from V and 7 bases from J, the junction contained 12 bases not matched to a gene. The length of the CDR3 is 14 residues. In DNA, the CDR3 is TGCAGCGTTGGCCCCCCGGACAGGGTGCGGGAGCAGTACTTC. Residues: CSVGPPDRVREQYF.

The chain recombines TRBV9 with TRBJ1-2; possible D gene TRBD1, 6 bases. Germline values: CDR1 SGDLS, CDR2 YYNGEE. The ends were cut back, 0 bases at V and 3 bases at J, with 9 bases in the middle. The length of the CDR3 is 14 residues. In DNA form, the CDR3 reads TGTGCCAGCAGCGTAGGTGACAGGCACTATGGCTACACCTTC. Its translation is CASSVGDRHYGYTF.

The V and J genes are TRBV11-2 and TRBJ2-1, with D perhaps TRBD2 (7 bases). Germline lookup yields CDR1 SGHAT and CDR2 FQNNGV. CDR3 length: 16 amino acids. V was pared by 4 bases and J by 7 bases, with 20 bases between. The CDR3 loop is CASSSTAGKGGNEQFF. The CDR3 nucleotides are TGTGCCAGCAGCTCGACCGCAGGAAAGGGGGGGAATGAGCAGTTCTTC. The full variable domain, in which reference TRBV11-2 and TRBJ2-1 provide the parts outside the CDR3, is EAGVAQSPRYKIIEKRQSVAFWCNPISGHATLYWYQQILGQGPKLLIQFQNNGVVDDSQLPKDRFSAERLKGVDSTLKIQPAKLEDSAVYLCASSSTAGKGGNEQFFGPGTRLTVL.

The V gene is TRBV11-3, the J gene TRBJ2-1; D is ambiguous. V was cut by 0 bases and J by 1 base, with 13 bases left in between. This CDR3 contains 17 residues. The germline CDR1 and CDR2 sequences are SGHNT and YENEEA. The CDR3 DNA follows: TGTGCCAGCAGCTTAGAATTTGCGGTTTTATCCTACAATGAGCAGTTCTTC. This gives the protein CASSLEFAVLSYNEQFF. Using reference TRBV11-3 and TRBJ2-1 for the parts outside the CDR3, the full variable domain is EAGVVQSPRYKIIEKKQPVAFWCNPISGHNTLYWYLQNLGQGPELLIRYENEEAVDDSQLPKDRFSAERLKGVDSTLKIQPAELGDSAVYLCASSLEFAVLSYNEQFFGPGTRLTVL.